Listed here are 29 T cell receptor beta chains from one sample, sequenced in a study of control samples from healthy donors and cancer patients. This table comes from immunoSEQ multiplex PCR, and its TCRdb copy is limited to in-frame clones, with some not included. The repertoire holds approximately 97,000 clones, with 70% to 90% as singletons. Material for sequencing was blood. These receptors originate from a man aged 25 to 40 in good health.

The chain links TRBV24-1 to TRBJ1-3; no clear D gene. Trimming took off 2 bases at V and 4 bases at J, with 17 bases between the two ends. CDR1 KGHDR and CDR2 SFDVKD come from the germline V gene. The CDR3 contains 17 residues. This CDR3 is CATSDSSGPLVGNTIYF. The CDR3, as DNA: TGTGCCACCAGTGATTCGTCAGGACCGCTCGTCGGAAACACCATATATTTT.

This clone was counted once. The chain employs TRBV18 and TRBJ2-1, with 9 bases that match TRBD2. V lost 0 bases to trimming and J lost 2 bases; unmatched junction nucleotides: 5. CDR3 length equals 17 residues. The germline V gene encodes CDR1 KGHSH and CDR2 LQKENI. CDR3 region: CASSPPGSSGTYNEQFF. As DNA, the CDR3 is TGTGCCAGCTCACCACCGGGATCTAGCGGGACCTACAATGAGCAGTTCTTC.

The chain combines TRBV14 with TRBJ2-1; TRBD2 aligns across 10 bases. CDR3 length: 15 amino acids. Germline assignment: CDR1 SGHDN and CDR2 FVKESK. The trim removed 4 bases at V and 3 bases at J, leaving 3 bases unmatched. This CDR3 reads CASSRAGGLYNEQFF. The CDR3 DNA sequence: TGTGCCAGCAGCCGAGCGGGAGGGCTCTACAATGAGCAGTTCTTC. Supplemented by reference TRBV14 and TRBJ2-1, the full variable domain reads EAGVTQFPSHSVIEKGQTVTLRCDPISGHDNLYWYRRVMGKEIKFLLHFVKESKQDESGMPNNRFLAERTGGTYSTLKVQPAELEDSGVYFCASSRAGGLYNEQFFGPGTRLTVL.

This chain connects TRBV2 to TRBJ2-7; D may be TRBD1 or TRBD2 (5 bases each). The CDR3 is 16 residues long. Germline V gene sequence: CDR1 SNHLY, CDR2 FYNNEI. Deletions cut 4 bases from V and 2 bases from J, with 18 bases between. DNA of the CDR3: TGTGCCAGCAGTGTCCTTTCTTCAGGGACGACCTACGAGCAGTACTTC. This gives the protein CASSVLSSGTTYEQYF.

This chain connects TRBV7-2 to TRBJ2-5; 8 positions match TRBD1. The V gene end was trimmed by 5 bases and the J gene end by 1 base; junction bases not matched to a gene: 3. Germline V gene data show CDR1 as SGHTA and CDR2 as FQGNSA. The CDR3 sequence is 14 residues long. The CDR3 bases are TGTGCCAGCAGCATCGACAGGGGCCAAGAGACCCAGTACTTC. This gives the protein CASSIDRGQETQYF.

This chain joins TRBV6-5 and TRBJ2-7; D is possibly TRBD1 (5 bases). V shed 7 bases and J shed 2 bases, with 18 bases lying between them. The CDR3 covers 15 residues. CDR1 is MNHEY and CDR2 is SVGAGI in the germline V gene. This CDR3 is CASTNRQSLTYEQYF. CDR3 DNA: TGTGCCAGCACCAACCGACAGTCCCTTACCTACGAGCAGTACTTC.

The chain uses TRBV4-3 and TRBJ2-3, with 7 bases that match TRBD2. Trimming took 6 bases from V and 3 from J; bases not matched to a gene: 9. Germline V CDR1 and CDR2: LGHNA, YSLEER. The CDR3 loop spans 15 amino acids. In DNA form, the CDR3 reads TGCGCCAGCAGTCTCCAAGCGGGGAGGACAGATACGCAGTATTTT. This sequence encodes CASSLQAGRTDTQYF.

The chain carries TRBV4-1 and TRBJ2-1, with D hard to call. The CDR3 has 12 amino acids. The germline V gene encodes CDR1 MGHRA and CDR2 YSYEKL. V was clipped by 1 base and J by 9 bases, with 7 bases between them. The CDR3 nucleotides are TGCGCCAGCAGCCAAGCTGGGCCTGAGCAGTTCTTC. The encoded protein is CASSQAGPEQFF.

Note on this clone: An end of the junction does not agree with germline; a read error may underlie this. The V gene is TRBV5-4, the J gene TRBJ2-2; perhaps TRBD2 as D (5 bases). The CDR3 has 13 residues. Germline V CDR1 and CDR2: SGHNT, YYREEE (reference sequence). CDR3 region: CASSLVASGKLFF. DNA for the CDR3: TGTGCCAGCAGCTTGGTGGCCTCCGGGAAGCTGTTTTTT.

The chain uses TRBV14 and TRBJ1-1; tentatively, D is TRBD1 (5 bases). Trimming stripped 0 bases from V and 3 bases from J, with 11 bases between. Germline V gene data show CDR1 as SGHDN and CDR2 as FVKESK. The CDR3 runs 15 residues. The CDR3 spells CASSQEPGKHTEAFF. The CDR3 region has the DNA TGTGCCAGCAGCCAAGAACCAGGGAAGCACACTGAAGCTTTCTTT.

The CDR3 region has the DNA TGTGCCAGCAGTTACTTTGAGACTAGCGCGACCCAGTACTTC. Translating it yields CASSYFETSATQYF. V and J are TRBV6-6 and TRBJ2-5; 8 nucleotides align to TRBD2. Germline V gene sequence: CDR1 MNHNY, CDR2 SVGAGI (reference sequence). J gave up 7 bases and V 1 base, and 5 bases lay outside the gene matches. The CDR3 is 14 amino acids.

The CDR3: CASSEGQGHSYTQYF. CDR3 nucleotides: TGTGCCAGCAGCGAGGGACAGGGACACAGTTATACGCAGTATTTT. The gene calls are TRBV9 and TRBJ2-3, with TRBD1 identical over 9 bases. The CDR3 consists of 15 residues. Germline CDR1 SGDLS, CDR2 YYNGEE. J was trimmed by 7 bases and V by 3 bases; bases with no gene match: 9.

V usage is TRBV5-1 and J usage is TRBJ2-4, with 8 bases that match TRBD2. In germline, CDR1 is SGHRS, CDR2 YFSETQ. The CDR3 totals 14 residues. The trim removed 3 bases at V and 5 bases at J, leaving 4 bases unmatched. The CDR3 DNA is TGCGCCAGCAGCTCCGCGGGGGGACAAAACATTCAGTACTTC. Residues: CASSSAGGQNIQYF.

The rearrangement links TRBV12-3 or TRBV12-4 to TRBJ1-1; no definite D call. Between the trimmed V and J ends, which lost 3 bases and 7 bases, there was a span of 9 bases. This CDR3 region has 12 residues. In nucleotides, the CDR3 is TGTGCCAGCAGTTTGGGAGTGGATGAAGCTTTCTTT. As protein: CASSLGVDEAFF.

The rearrangement links TRBV18 to TRBJ1-5; D is perhaps TRBD1 (6 bases). Trimming removed 4 bases at V and 0 bases at J, with 10 bases between. Germline assignment: CDR1 KGHSH and CDR2 LQKENI. The CDR3 extends over 15 amino acids. The CDR3 nucleotides are TGTGCCAGCTCACACGGACAGTCTAGCAATCAGCCCCAGCATTTT. The encoded protein is CASSHGQSSNQPQHF. The variable domain in full, completed from reference TRBV18 and TRBJ1-5, reads NAGVMQNPRHLVRRRGQEARLRCSPMKGHSHVYWYRQLPEEGLKFMVYLQKENIIDESGMPKERFSAEFPKEGPSILRIQQVVRGDSAAYFCASSHGQSSNQPQHFGDGTRLSIL.

The chain employs TRBV5-6 and TRBJ2-3, with D possibly being TRBD1 or TRBD2 (5 bases each). The CDR3 extends over 14 amino acids. The ends were cut back, 7 bases at V and 4 bases at J, with 16 bases in the middle. Looked up from germline, CDR1 is SGHDT and CDR2 is YYEEEE. The CDR3 here is CASERNLGADTQYF. CDR3 DNA: TGTGCCAGCGAGCGGAATCTGGGGGCAGATACGCAGTATTTT.

The table lists this clone with a few counts. The chain carries TRBV27 and TRBJ2-3; D might be TRBD2 (5 bases). Germline V lookup: CDR1 MNHEY, CDR2 SMNVEV (reference sequence). With 4 bases removed from V and 4 bases from J, the gap between germline ends came to 12 bases. The CDR3 covers 14 residues. DNA for the CDR3: TGTGCCAGCAGTTCGACCACTAGGGCAGATACGCAGTATTTT. Protein sequence: CASSSTTRADTQYF.

The rearrangement joins TRBV5-6 to TRBJ1-2; D not resolved. The CDR3 length is 14 residues. Germline CDR1 reads SGHDT; CDR2 reads YYEEEE. The ends were cut back, 4 bases at V and 4 bases at J, with 14 bases in the middle. CDR3 amino acids: CASSLRNLPYGYTF. The CDR3 region has the DNA TGTGCCAGCAGCCTTCGAAATCTCCCCTATGGCTACACCTTC.

The chain joins TRBV4-3 to TRBJ1-2, with D possibly being TRBD1 (5 bases). V was pared by 0 bases and J by 4 bases, with 9 bases between. This CDR3 has 14 residues. In germline, CDR1 is LGHNA, CDR2 YSLEER. CDR3 sequence (DNA): TGCGCCAGCAGCCAAGATTGGGGGGGCTATGGCTACACCTTC. Translating it yields CASSQDWGGYGYTF.

The chain joins TRBV25-1 to TRBJ2-3; no firm D call. Trimming removed 0 bases from V and 6 bases from J, with 4 bases in between. This CDR3 has 12 residues. Germline V CDR1 and CDR2: MGHDK, SYGVNS. The CDR3 region is CASSEYSDTQYF. CDR3 DNA: TGTGCCAGCAGTGAATATTCGGATACGCAGTATTTT.

This rearrangement joins TRBV7-3 to TRBJ2-7; a possible D gene is TRBD2 (6 bases). CDR1 is SGHTA, CDR2 FQGTGA, per germline. The V end was cut by 5 bases, the J end by 2 bases, with 13 bases between. This CDR3 comprises 14 residues. CDR3 nucleotide sequence: TGTGCCAGCAGCGGCGGGACTTTCACCTACGAGCAGTACTTC. It yields the protein CASSGGTFTYEQYF.

The chain couples TRBV9 to TRBJ2-5; 9 bases map to TRBD1. From germline, CDR1 is SGDLS and CDR2 YYNGEE. V lost 1 base, J lost 5 bases, and 9 bases stayed unmatched. The CDR3 totals 16 residues. The DNA of the CDR3 is TGTGCCAGCAGCGTATCCCCACAGGGGGCGGAGGAGACCCAGTACTTC. Amino acid sequence: CASSVSPQGAEETQYF.

V gene TRBV23-1 combines with J gene TRBJ2-1, with TRBD1 identical over 9 bases. TRBV23-1 is given ORF status, its function remaining uncertain. With V trimmed by 6 bases and J by 3 bases, 15 bases remained unmatched. The CDR3 is 18 residues long. CDR3 DNA: TGCGCCAGCAGACCCAGGACAGGGGCCACGATACTCTACAATGAGCAGTTCTTC. Translation gives CASRPRTGATILYNEQFF.

This clone was seen a few times. The chain combines TRBV4-1 with TRBJ2-1, with a tentative D call TRBD1 (5 bases). The CDR3 is 14 amino acids. With 1 base removed from V and 7 bases from J, the gap between germline ends came to 11 bases. In germline, CDR1 is MGHRA, CDR2 YSYEKL. CDR3 sequence reads: CASSQALTENEQFF. CDR3 in DNA: TGCGCCAGCAGCCAAGCGTTGACAGAGAATGAGCAGTTCTTC.

The genes are TRBV5-1 and TRBJ1-5; TRBD1 agrees at 9 bases. The germline V gene encodes CDR1 SGHRS and CDR2 YFSETQ. J gave up 4 bases and V 7 bases, and 3 bases lay outside the gene matches. The CDR3 runs to 13 residues. CDR3 region: CASPDRGNQPQHF. The CDR3 coding sequence is TGCGCCAGCCCGGACAGGGGAAATCAGCCCCAGCATTTT. The full variable domain, rest sourced from reference TRBV5-1 and TRBJ1-5, is KAGVTQTPRYLIKTRGQQVTLSCSPISGHRSVSWYQQTPGQGLQFLFEYFSETQRNKGNFPGRFSGRQFSNSRSEMNVSTLELGDSALYLCASPDRGNQPQHFGDGTRLSIL.

The chain has TRBV5-4 and TRBJ2-2; D unclear. Germline V gives CDR1 SGHNT, CDR2 YYREEE (reference sequence). This CDR3 is 14 amino acids long. V gave up 4 bases and J gave up 1 base, with 8 bases separating them. The CDR3 nucleotides read TGTGCCAGCAGCCCCACAATGAACACCGGGGAGCTGTTTTTT. Protein sequence: CASSPTMNTGELFF.

V is TRBV21-1 and J is TRBJ1-5. TRBV21-1 is given as a pseudogene. The CDR3 runs to 17 residues. CDR3 residues: CASSKVYRDYSNQPQHF. The CDR3, as DNA: TGTGCCAGCAGCAAAGTCTACAGAGACTATAGCAATCAGCCCCAGCATTTT.

This clone was seen just once. CDR3 DNA sequence: TGTGCCAGCAGCTTAGCCCGACAGGGAAGCTACAATGAGCAGTTCTTC. This encodes CASSLARQGSYNEQFF. This sequence joins TRBV7-6 and TRBJ2-1; 7 positions match TRBD1. This CDR3 has 16 residues. Germline loops: CDR1 SGHVS, CDR2 FNYEAQ. The trim removed 0 bases at V and 3 bases at J, leaving 5 bases unmatched.

The CDR3 is CASSGAEYTQYF. In DNA form, the CDR3 reads TGTGCCAGTAGCGGAGCGGAATATACGCAGTATTTT. This chain joins TRBV19 and TRBJ2-3; D might be TRBD2 (5 bases). In germline, CDR1 is LNHDA, CDR2 SQIVND (reference sequence). V lost 6 bases and J lost 7, with 11 bases in between. This CDR3 has 12 residues.